This T cell receptor (beta chain) appears in the sequencing data of a study of cytomegalovirus exposure and HLA in healthy donors. Background on the study: There were 90 million to 140 million unique TCR beta sequences, drawn from approximately 180 million T cells, in an earlier analysis.

Trimming removed 4 bases at V and 4 bases at J, with 14 bases between. CDR3 length equals 14 residues. Germline loops: CDR1 GTSNPN, CDR2 SVGIG (reference sequence). The PCR ran on 60 Vbeta and 13 Jbeta primers. Profiling relied on immunoSEQ multiplex PCR, and the TCRdb table lists in-frame clones only, not all of them. The sample carries about 180,000 clones, under 85% recorded once. Sequenced input: PBMCs. This TCR was recovered from a male donor in good health and CMV-seronegative. V and J are TRBV30 and TRBJ1-5, with a possible D match to TRBD1 (6 bases). CDR3 loop: CAWNQGIGNQPQHF. The CDR3 nucleotides read TGTGCCTGGAATCAGGGGATTGGGAATCAGCCCCAGCATTTT.